The clone carrying this T cell receptor beta chain was counted a single time. Its specificity is not known. The data are from a study of shared clonotypes between healthy human individuals. Original methodology: ImmunoSEQ supplied junction-only sequences lacking quality scores, so filtering was different. Profiling relied on immunoSEQ multiplex PCR, and the TCRdb table lists in-frame clones only, not all of them. The V and J calls and clone size are taken from that table; D and trimming were inferred from the DNA. Of roughly 2 million clones in the sample, 95% were seen once. This CDR3 is built from 16 residues. CDR1 and CDR2 (germline): MNHNY, SVGAGI (reference sequence). The V end lost 2 bases, the J end lost 4 bases, and 16 bases lay between the germline ends. The study's findings and limits: Tissues were not sampled, only blood, and their repertoires likely differ.

The sequenced sample consisted of naive CD4+ T cells sorted from blood. Subset denoted: CD45RA+ positively selected. This TCR was recovered from a young man in good health. The V gene is TRBV6-6, the J gene TRBJ2-3; possible D gene TRBD2, 6 bases. The CDR3: CASSYRAGKLADTQYF. In nucleotides, the CDR3 is TGTGCCAGCAGTTACCGGGCGGGGAAGTTAGCAGATACGCAGTATTTT.